This section outlines one T cell receptor beta chain sequence together with its context. Its antigen is still unknown. The study ran its PCR with 60 Vbeta and 13 Jbeta primers. Using immunoSEQ multiplex PCR, the repertoire was profiled, and TCRdb retains in-frame clones only, with some absent. The table has 120,000 or so clones, around 75% seen once. V shed 3 bases and J shed 4 bases, with 14 bases lying between them. Germline V CDR1 and CDR2: SGDLS, YYNGEE. The CDR3 sequence is 15 residues long. This sample was included in a study of cytomegalovirus exposure and HLA in healthy donors. Regarding the study as a whole: A later analysis revealed that TCR association rates differed between HLA loci, peaking at DRB1 and bottoming out at HLA-C. An analysis that was carried out later associated 17,000 or so TCR beta sequences with HLA alleles at 0.05 false discovery rate.

The specimen was PBMCs. The clonotype originates from a woman aged 45-60 years in good health and CMV-seropositive. The V gene is TRBV9, the J gene TRBJ2-1; D possibly corresponds to TRBD1 (6 bases). The CDR3 coding sequence is TGTGCCAGCAGCGGCAGGGGTAATGGGTACAATGAGCAGTTCTTC. Amino acids: CASSGRGNGYNEQFF.